The rows below give T cell receptor beta chains drawn from one sample of a study of blood T cell repertoires in COVID-19. The table came from immunoSEQ multiplex PCR; TCRdb's copy has only in-frame clones and leaves some out. The table lists a few hundred thousand clones, approximately 83% of them singletons. Material: PBMCs or T cells enriched from blood (not recorded which). These receptors were taken from a woman aged 45 to 65 who had recovered from COVID-19. Both conserved end residues are part of each CDR3. Each record gives: V gene, clone size, D gene, J gene, CDR3 length, CDR3 protein, CDR3 DNA. A D gene is named only where the DNA matches it firmly. The size field is filled for only some rows; it gives once, few, many or a size class.

TRBV19	-	-	TRBJ2-3	15	CASSIQAGVVNTQYF	TGTGCCAGTAGTATACAGGCAGGGGTGGTGAATACGCAGTATTTT
TRBV5-1	-	TRBD1	TRBJ2-2	19	CASSSLRFAGTGYTGELFF	TGCGCCAGCAGCTCCCTCAGGTTTGCCGGGACAGGGTACACCGGGGAGCTGTTTTTT
TRBV19	-	TRBD1	TRBJ2-3	15	CASSASDRDTDTQYF	TGTGCCAGTAGTGCGTCCGACAGGGACACAGATACGCAGTATTTT
TRBV18	-	-	TRBJ2-7	15	CASSPLLGQPDEQYF	TGTGCCAGCTCACCTCTTCTAGGACAACCCGACGAGCAGTACTTC
TRBV11-2	-	-	TRBJ1-1	13	CASSPTGDVEAFF	TGTGCCAGCAGCCCCACGGGAGACGTTGAAGCTTTCTTT
TRBV7-9	-	-	TRBJ2-2	15	CASSPKARETGELFF	TGTGCCAGCAGCCCCAAAGCACGGGAGACCGGGGAGCTGTTTTTT
TRBV7-9	-	-	TRBJ1-5	14	CASSKSQGGQPQHF	TGTGCCAGCAGCAAATCGCAGGGAGGGCAGCCCCAGCATTTT
TRBV12-3/TRBV12-4	-	-	TRBJ1-2	13	CASRPQGSYGYTF	TGTGCCAGCAGACCCCAGGGTTCTTATGGCTACACCTTC
TRBV7-7	-	TRBD2	TRBJ2-1	14	CASGRGPPDNEQFF	TGTGCTAGCGGGAGGGGCCCCCCGGACAATGAGCAGTTCTTC
TRBV14	once	-	TRBJ2-7	15	CASSHGGVASYEQYF	TGTGCCAGCAGCCACGGAGGGGTAGCATCCTACGAGCAGTACTTC
TRBV10-3	many	-	TRBJ2-2	12	CATQGTTGELFF	TGTGCCACCCAGGGTACCACCGGGGAGCTGTTTTTT
TRBV3-1/TRBV3-2	-	TRBD1	TRBJ1-1	12	CASSQEHRGAFF	TGTGCCAGCAGCCAAGAGCACAGGGGAGCTTTCTTT
TRBV28	-	TRBD1	TRBJ1-2	13	CASSDRDRGGYTF	TGTGCCAGCAGCGACCGGGACAGGGGGGGCTACACCTTC
TRBV7-6	-	-	TRBJ1-3	12	CASHSPGNTIYF	TGTGCCAGCCACTCCCCTGGAAACACCATATATTTT
TRBV29-1	-	TRBD1	TRBJ2-7	13	CSVDRQGGYEQYF	TGCAGCGTTGACAGACAGGGGGGCTACGAGCAGTACTTC
TRBV21-1	-	-	TRBJ1-2	14	CASSKEEGDYGYTF	TGTGCCAGCAGCAAAGAGGAAGGGGACTATGGCTACACCTTC
TRBV18	-	-	TRBJ2-7	15	CASSPPGRAAYEQYF	TGTGCCAGCTCACCACCCGGGCGGGCCGCCTACGAGCAGTACTTC
TRBV2	-	-	TRBJ1-2	15	CASSEALRRDYGYTF	TGTGCCAGCAGTGAAGCGCTTCGGAGGGACTATGGCTACACCTTC
TRBV19	-	TRBD1	TRBJ1-5	14	CASSTMTGYQPQHF	TGTGCCAGTAGTACTATGACAGGGTATCAGCCCCAGCATTTT
TRBV7-9	-	-	TRBJ1-4	15	CASSFSTEDNEKLFF	TGTGCCAGCAGCTTCTCTACAGAAGATAATGAAAAACTGTTTTTT
TRBV4-1	-	-	TRBJ1-6	15	CASSQVGQKNSPLHF	TGCGCCAGCAGCCAAGTGGGGCAGAAAAATTCACCCCTCCACTTT
TRBV4-1	-	TRBD2	TRBJ2-2	17	CASSHRPGLAGTGELFF	TGCGCCAGCAGCCATCGACCGGGACTAGCGGGCACCGGGGAGCTGTTTTTT
TRBV6-4	-	-	TRBJ1-2	16	CASRPSGLVSNYGYTF	TGTGCCAGCAGGCCTTCTGGACTGGTATCTAACTATGGCTACACCTTC
TRBV30	-	-	TRBJ1-2	14	CAWWVGQGIYGYTF	TGTGCCTGGTGGGTAGGGCAGGGAATCTATGGCTACACCTTC
TRBV9	few	-	TRBJ1-1	15	CASSARGTSNTEAFF	TGTGCCAGCAGCGCGAGGGGGACCTCGAACACTGAAGCTTTCTTT
TRBV19	-	-	TRBJ1-2	14	CASSIFPGNYGYTF	TGTGCCAGTAGTATTTTTCCAGGGAACTATGGCTACACCTTC
TRBV28	-	-	TRBJ1-3	14	CASSGYGTINTIYF	TGTGCCAGCAGTGGGTATGGTACTATAAACACCATATATTTT
TRBV6-5	-	-	TRBJ2-7	15	CASSPDTAGGSRQYF	TGTGCCAGCAGCCCGGATACAGCTGGAGGGAGTCGGCAGTACTTC
TRBV5-1	once	TRBD1	TRBJ2-2	14	CASSGTGVTGELFF	TGCGCCAGCAGCGGGACAGGGGTGACCGGGGAGCTGTTTTTT
TRBV20-1	-	-	TRBJ2-7	11	CSAQPAYEQYF	TGCAGTGCACAGCCAGCCTACGAGCAGTACTTC
TRBV27	-	-	TRBJ1-2	13	CASRQNYNYGYTF	TGTGCCAGTAGACAGAATTACAACTATGGCTACACCTTC
TRBV11-2	-	-	TRBJ2-1	15	CASSLAGVKYNEQFF	TGTGCCAGCAGCTTAGCGGGGGTAAAGTACAATGAGCAGTTCTTC
TRBV5-1	-	-	TRBJ2-3	16	CASSYTGLSYTDTQYF	TGCGCCAGCAGCTATACAGGGTTAAGCTACACAGATACGCAGTATTTT
TRBV28	-	-	TRBJ2-4	14	CASSPFTDVPIQYF	TGTGCCAGCAGCCCCTTCACAGACGTCCCCATTCAGTACTTC
TRBV14	once	TRBD1	TRBJ1-2	15	CASSQSDRGVYGYTF	TGTGCCAGCAGCCAATCGGACAGGGGCGTATATGGCTACACCTTC
TRBV19	-	-	TRBJ1-1	12	CASSWKGVEAFF	TGTGCCAGTAGTTGGAAGGGGGTCGAAGCTTTCTTT
TRBV3-1/TRBV3-2	few	TRBD2	TRBJ2-7	15	CASSVTPGGIYEQYF	TGTGCCAGCAGCGTCACTCCGGGAGGTATATACGAGCAGTACTTC
TRBV7-9	-	-	TRBJ1-1	14	CASSPRAQNTEAFF	TGTGCCAGCAGCCCCAGGGCCCAGAACACTGAAGCTTTCTTT
TRBV5-8	-	-	TRBJ1-4	15	CASRTGVGPNEKLFF	TGTGCCAGTAGAACGGGGGTAGGGCCTAATGAAAAACTGTTTTTT
TRBV7-8	-	TRBD1	TRBJ2-7	16	CASSFQGQFPTYEQYF	TGTGCCAGCAGCTTCCAGGGACAGTTTCCTACCTACGAGCAGTACTTC